Presented here are 3 T cell receptor beta chains from one specimen sequenced in a study of cytomegalovirus exposure and HLA in healthy donors. Use of 60 Vbeta and 13 Jbeta primers characterized the PCR. Sequencing was performed with immunoSEQ multiplex PCR; in TCRdb, only in-frame clones are kept and a portion is missing. This repertoire includes 45,000 to 60,000 clones. The sample comprised PBMCs. All receptors derive from a woman aged 40-49 years in good health and CMV-seronegative.

The V gene is TRBV28, the J gene TRBJ1-1; D remains unclear. Trimming cost V 2 bases and J 1 base, with 11 bases left between them. The CDR3 spans 15 residues. The germline gives CDR1 MDHEN, CDR2 SYDVKM. CDR3 sequence reads: CASSLAVEGNTEAFF. The CDR3 DNA reads TGTGCCAGCAGTTTAGCGGTCGAGGGGAACACTGAAGCTTTCTTT.

The chain links TRBV5-4 to TRBJ2-3; a weak D match, TRBD1 (6 bases). The germline V gene has CDR1 SGHNT and CDR2 YYREEE (reference sequence). V lost 6 bases and J 4 bases, leaving 15 bases between the germline ends. This CDR3 region has 14 residues. CDR3 sequence: CASTRGGYADTQYF. The CDR3 region has the DNA TGTGCCAGCACCCGAGGGGGTTATGCAGATACGCAGTATTTT.

The genes are TRBV28 and TRBJ2-5; a possible D gene is TRBD1 (8 bases). Germline loops: CDR1 MDHEN, CDR2 SYDVKM. V lost 3 bases, J lost 4 bases, and 15 bases lay in between. The CDR3 loop spans 15 amino acids. CDR3 region: CASSFSTGGGETQYF. The CDR3 coding sequence is TGTGCCAGCAGTTTCAGTACAGGGGGGGGAGAGACCCAGTACTTC.